The source of this T cell receptor beta chain is a study of cytomegalovirus exposure and HLA in healthy donors. In regard to this clone: Additional DNA sequences in this sample encode the identical CDR3.

Looked up from germline, CDR1 is SGDLS and CDR2 is YYNGEE. Trimming at V came to 3 bases and at J to 4 bases, leaving 17 bases not matched to a gene. The CDR3 runs 20 residues. PCR amplification relied on 60 Vbeta primers (plus 13 Jbeta primers). Assay: immunoSEQ multiplex PCR; the TCRdb copy retains only in-frame clones and omits some. The profile covers around 120,000 clones, with 73% appearing a single time and around 4% taken by the ten largest. The sequence derives from a woman between 40 and 50 years old in good health and CMV-seronegative. The sequenced sample was PBMCs. V usage is TRBV9 and J usage is TRBJ2-2; TRBD2 matches at 11 bases. The CDR3 DNA sequence: TGTGCCAGCAGCGATAGCTTAGATAGAACTAGCGGGGGTGTCACCGGGGAGCTGTTTTTT. It is translated as CASSDSLDRTSGGVTGELFF.